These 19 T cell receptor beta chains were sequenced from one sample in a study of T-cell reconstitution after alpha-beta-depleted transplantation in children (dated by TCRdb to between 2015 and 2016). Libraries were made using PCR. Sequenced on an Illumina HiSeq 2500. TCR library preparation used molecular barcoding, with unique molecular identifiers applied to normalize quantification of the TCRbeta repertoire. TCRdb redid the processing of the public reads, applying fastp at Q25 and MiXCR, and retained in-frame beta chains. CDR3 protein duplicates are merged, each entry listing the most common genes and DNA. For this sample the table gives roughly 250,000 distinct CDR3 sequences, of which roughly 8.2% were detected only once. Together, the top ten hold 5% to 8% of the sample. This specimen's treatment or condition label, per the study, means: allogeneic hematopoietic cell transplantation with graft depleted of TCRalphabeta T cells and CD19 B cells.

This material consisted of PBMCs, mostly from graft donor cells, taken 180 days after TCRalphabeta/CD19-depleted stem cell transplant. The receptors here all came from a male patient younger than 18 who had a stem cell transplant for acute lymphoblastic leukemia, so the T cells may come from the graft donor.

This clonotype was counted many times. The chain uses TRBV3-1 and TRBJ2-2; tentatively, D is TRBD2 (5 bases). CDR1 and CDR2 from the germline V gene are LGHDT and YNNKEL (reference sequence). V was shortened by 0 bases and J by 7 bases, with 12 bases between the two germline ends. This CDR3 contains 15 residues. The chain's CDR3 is CASSQESGVGGELFF. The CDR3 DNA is TGTGCCAGCAGCCAAGAATCCGGGGTTGGCGGGGAGCTGTTTTTT.

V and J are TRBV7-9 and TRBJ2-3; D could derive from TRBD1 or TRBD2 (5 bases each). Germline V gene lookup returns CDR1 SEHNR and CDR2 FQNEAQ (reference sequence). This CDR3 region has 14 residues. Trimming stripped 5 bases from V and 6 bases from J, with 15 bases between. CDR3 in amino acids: CASSLGPGGDTQYF. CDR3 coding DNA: TGTGCCAGCAGCCTGGGACCTGGCGGTGATACGCAGTATTTT.

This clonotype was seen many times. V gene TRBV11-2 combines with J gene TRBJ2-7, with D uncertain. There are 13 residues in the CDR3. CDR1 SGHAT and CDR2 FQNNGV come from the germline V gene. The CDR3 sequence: CAARLQSSYEQYF. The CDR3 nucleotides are TGTGCAGCCAGACTCCAGAGCTCCTACGAGCAGTACTTC.

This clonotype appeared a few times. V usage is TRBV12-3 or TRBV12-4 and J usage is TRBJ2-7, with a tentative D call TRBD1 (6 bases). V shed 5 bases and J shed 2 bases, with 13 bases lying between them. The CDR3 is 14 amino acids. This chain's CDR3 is CASSPYRAAYEQYF. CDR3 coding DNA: TGTGCCAGCAGTCCGTACAGGGCCGCCTACGAGCAGTACTTC.

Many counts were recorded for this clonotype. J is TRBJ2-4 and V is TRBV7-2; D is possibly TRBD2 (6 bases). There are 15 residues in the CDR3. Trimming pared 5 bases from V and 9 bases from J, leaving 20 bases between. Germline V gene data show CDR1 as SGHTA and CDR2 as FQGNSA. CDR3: CASSPQEARRAIQYF. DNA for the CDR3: TGTGCCAGCAGCCCCCAAGAGGCTAGGAGGGCCATTCAGTACTTC.

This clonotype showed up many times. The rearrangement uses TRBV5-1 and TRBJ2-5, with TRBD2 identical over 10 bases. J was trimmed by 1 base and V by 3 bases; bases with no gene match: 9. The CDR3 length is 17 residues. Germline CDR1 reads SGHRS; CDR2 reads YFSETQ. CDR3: CASSSKKTSGSQETQYF. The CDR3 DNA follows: TGCGCCAGCAGCTCAAAGAAGACTAGCGGGTCCCAAGAGACCCAGTACTTC.

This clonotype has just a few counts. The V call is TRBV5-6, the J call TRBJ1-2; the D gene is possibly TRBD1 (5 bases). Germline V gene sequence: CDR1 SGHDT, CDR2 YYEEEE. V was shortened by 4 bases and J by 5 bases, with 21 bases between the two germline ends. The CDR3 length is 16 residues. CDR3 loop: CASSPPGKRGGYGYTF. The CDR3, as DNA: TGTGCCAGCAGCCCCCCAGGGAAAAGAGGAGGATATGGCTACACCTTC.

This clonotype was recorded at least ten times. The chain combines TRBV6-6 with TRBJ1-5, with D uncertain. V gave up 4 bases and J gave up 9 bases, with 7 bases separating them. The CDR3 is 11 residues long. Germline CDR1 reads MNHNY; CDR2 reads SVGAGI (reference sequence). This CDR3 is CASSSPGPQHF. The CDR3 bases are TGTGCCAGCAGTTCCCCAGGGCCCCAGCATTTT.

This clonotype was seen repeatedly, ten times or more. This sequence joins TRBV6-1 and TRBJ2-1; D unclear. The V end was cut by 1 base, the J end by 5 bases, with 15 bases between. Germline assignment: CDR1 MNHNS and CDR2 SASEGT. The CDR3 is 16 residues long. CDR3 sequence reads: CASSEGVHHPNNEQFF. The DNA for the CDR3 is TGTGCCAGCAGTGAAGGGGTCCACCACCCGAACAATGAGCAGTTCTTC.

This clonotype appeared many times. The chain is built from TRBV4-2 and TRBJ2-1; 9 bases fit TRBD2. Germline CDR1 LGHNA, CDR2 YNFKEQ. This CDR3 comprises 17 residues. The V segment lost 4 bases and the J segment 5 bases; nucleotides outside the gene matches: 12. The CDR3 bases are TGTGCCAGCAGCCTATACCACGGGCTAGCGGGAAACAATGAGCAGTTCTTC. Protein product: CASSLYHGLAGNNEQFF.

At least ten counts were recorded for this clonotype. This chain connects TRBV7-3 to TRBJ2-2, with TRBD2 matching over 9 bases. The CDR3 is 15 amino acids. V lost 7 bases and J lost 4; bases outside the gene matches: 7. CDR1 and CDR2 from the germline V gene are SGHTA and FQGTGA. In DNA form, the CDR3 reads TGTGCCAGCAACCAGCGGGAGGAGGGCACCGGGGAGCTGTTTTTT. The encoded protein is CASNQREEGTGELFF. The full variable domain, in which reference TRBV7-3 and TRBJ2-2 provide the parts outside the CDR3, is GAGVSQTPSNKVTEKGKYVELRCDPISGHTALYWYRQSLGQGPEFLIYFQGTGAADDSGLPNDRFFAVRPEGSVSTLKIQRTERGDSAVYLCASNQREEGTGELFFGEGSRLTVL.

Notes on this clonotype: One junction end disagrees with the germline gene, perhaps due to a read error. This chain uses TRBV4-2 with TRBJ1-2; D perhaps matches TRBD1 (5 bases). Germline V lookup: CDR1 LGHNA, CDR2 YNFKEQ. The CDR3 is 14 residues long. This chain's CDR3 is CAISPGHRNYGYTF. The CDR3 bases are TGTGCCATCAGCCCGGGGCACCGTAACTATGGCTACACCTTC.

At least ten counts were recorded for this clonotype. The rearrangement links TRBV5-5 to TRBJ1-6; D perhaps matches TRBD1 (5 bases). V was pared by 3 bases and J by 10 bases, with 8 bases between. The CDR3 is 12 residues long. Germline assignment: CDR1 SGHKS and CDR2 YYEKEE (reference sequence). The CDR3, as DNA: TGTGCCAGCAGCTGGGACTTCTCACCCCTCCACTTT. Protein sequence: CASSWDFSPLHF.

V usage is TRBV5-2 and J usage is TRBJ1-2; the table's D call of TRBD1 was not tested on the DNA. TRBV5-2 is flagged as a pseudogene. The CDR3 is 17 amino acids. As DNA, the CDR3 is TGTGCCAGCGGCCCCCCTCTCCTCAGCGGTGATTTTCGGGGCTACACCTTC. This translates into CASGPPLLSGDFRGYTF.

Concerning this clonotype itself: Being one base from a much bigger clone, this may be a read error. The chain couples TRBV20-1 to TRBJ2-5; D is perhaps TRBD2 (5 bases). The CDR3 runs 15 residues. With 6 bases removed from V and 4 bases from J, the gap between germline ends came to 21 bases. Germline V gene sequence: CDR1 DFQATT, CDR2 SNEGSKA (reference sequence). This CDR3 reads CSAAPSPSSVETQYF. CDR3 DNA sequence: TGCAGTGCAGCCCCTAGCCCCAGTTCGGTAGAGACCCAGTACTTC.

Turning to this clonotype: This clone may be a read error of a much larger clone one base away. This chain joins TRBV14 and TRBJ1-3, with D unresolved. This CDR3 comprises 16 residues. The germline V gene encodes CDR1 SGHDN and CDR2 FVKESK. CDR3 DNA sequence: TGTTCCAGCAGCCAACCTGGGCAGCCCTCTGGAAACACCATATATTTT. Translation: CSSSQPGQPSGNTIYF.

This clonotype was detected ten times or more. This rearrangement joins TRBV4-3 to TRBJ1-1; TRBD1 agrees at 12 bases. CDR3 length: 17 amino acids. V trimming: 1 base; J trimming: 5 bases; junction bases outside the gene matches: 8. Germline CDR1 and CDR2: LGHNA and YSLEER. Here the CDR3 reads CASSQARDRGLGTEAFF. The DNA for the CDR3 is TGCGCCAGCAGCCAAGCTAGGGACAGGGGGCTTGGTACTGAAGCTTTCTTT.

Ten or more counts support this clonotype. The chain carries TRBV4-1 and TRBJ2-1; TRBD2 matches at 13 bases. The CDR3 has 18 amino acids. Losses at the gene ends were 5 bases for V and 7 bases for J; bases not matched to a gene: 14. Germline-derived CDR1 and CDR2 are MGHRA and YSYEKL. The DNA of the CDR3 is TGCGCCAGCAGCTTTTCAACTAGCGGGGGGGCCGGGTGGAATGAGCAGTTCTTC. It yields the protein CASSFSTSGGAGWNEQFF.

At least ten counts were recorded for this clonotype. This chain's CDR3 is CASSLGILAGGSYEQYF. The CDR3 bases are TGCGCCAGCAGCTTGGGAATACTAGCGGGAGGCTCCTACGAGCAGTACTTC. V usage is TRBV5-1 and J usage is TRBJ2-7; 12 bases match TRBD2. CDR1 and CDR2 from the germline V gene are SGHRS and YFSETQ. Trimming cost V 0 bases and J 0 bases; bases outside gene matches: 4. The CDR3 runs to 17 residues.